This T cell receptor (beta chain) was obtained from a study of blood T cell repertoires in COVID-19. In the study overall: T cells, B-cell-depleted T cells, or PBMCs provided the cDNA or gDNA that served as material.

Seattle cases were enrolled at active infection and followed longitudinally. Authors' methods: Reference gene primer amplification gave nucleated cell count estimates. Using immunoSEQ multiplex PCR, the repertoire was profiled, and TCRdb retains in-frame clones only, with some absent. V, J and clone size were drawn from that table, and D and trimming were deduced from the DNA. The table lists nearly 250,000 clones, approximately 85% of them singletons. Trimming took off 1 base at V and 8 bases at J, with 17 bases between the two ends. Germline V lookup: CDR1 SGHTA, CDR2 FQGNSA. The CDR3 contains 15 residues.

The genes are TRBV7-2 and TRBJ1-2; tentatively, D is TRBD1 (5 bases). The source material was peripheral blood. The clonotype originates from a woman of 80 years or more with COVID-19, enrolled during active disease. The DNA of the CDR3 is TGTGCCAGCAGCTTAGATTTCAGGGCTAAATGGGGCTACACCTTC. Its translation is CASSLDFRAKWGYTF.